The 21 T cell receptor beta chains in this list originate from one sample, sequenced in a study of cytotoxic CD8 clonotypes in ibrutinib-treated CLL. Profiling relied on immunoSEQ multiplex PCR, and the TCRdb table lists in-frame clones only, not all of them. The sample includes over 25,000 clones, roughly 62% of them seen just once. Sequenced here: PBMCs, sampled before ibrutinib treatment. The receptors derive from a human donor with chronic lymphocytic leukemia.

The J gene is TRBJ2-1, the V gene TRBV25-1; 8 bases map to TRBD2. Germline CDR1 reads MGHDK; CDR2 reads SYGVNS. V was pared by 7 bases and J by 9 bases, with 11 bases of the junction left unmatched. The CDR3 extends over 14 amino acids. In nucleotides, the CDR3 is TGTGCCAGCAACCCCACCGGGACTAGTACTGAGCAGTTCTTC. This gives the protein CASNPTGTSTEQFF.

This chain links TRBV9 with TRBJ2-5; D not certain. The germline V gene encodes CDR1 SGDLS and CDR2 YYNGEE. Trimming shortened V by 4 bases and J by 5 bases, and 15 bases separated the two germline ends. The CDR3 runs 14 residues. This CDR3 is CASSPNSPGETQYF. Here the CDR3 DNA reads TGTGCCAGCAGCCCGAACAGCCCGGGCGAGACCCAGTACTTC.

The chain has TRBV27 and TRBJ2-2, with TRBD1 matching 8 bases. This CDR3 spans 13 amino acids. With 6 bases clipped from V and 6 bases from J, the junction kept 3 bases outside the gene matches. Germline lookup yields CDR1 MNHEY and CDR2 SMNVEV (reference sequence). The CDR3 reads CASSGRGPGELFF. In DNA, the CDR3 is TGTGCCAGCAGCGGCAGGGGGCCCGGGGAGCTGTTTTTT.

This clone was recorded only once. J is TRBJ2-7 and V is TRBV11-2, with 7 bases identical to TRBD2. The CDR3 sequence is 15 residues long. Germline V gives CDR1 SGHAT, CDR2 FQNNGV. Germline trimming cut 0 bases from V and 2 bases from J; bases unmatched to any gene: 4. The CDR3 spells CASSLEAGGTYEQYF. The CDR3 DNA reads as TGTGCCAGCAGCTTAGAGGCCGGGGGGACCTACGAGCAGTACTTC.

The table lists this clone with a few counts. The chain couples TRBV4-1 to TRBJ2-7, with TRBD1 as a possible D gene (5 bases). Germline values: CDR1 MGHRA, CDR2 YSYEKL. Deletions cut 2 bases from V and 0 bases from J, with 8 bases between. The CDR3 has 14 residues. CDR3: CASSQNRNSYEQYF. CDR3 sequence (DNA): TGCGCCAGCAGCCAAAACAGGAACTCCTACGAGCAGTACTTC.

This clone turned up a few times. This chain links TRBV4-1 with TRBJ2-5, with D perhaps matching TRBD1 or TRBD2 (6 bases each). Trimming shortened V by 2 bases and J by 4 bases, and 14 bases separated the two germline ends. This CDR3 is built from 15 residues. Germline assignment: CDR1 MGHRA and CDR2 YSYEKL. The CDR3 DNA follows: TGCGCCAGCAGCCAAAGTTCCGGGGGCGGAGAGACCCAGTACTTC. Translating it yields CASSQSSGGGETQYF.

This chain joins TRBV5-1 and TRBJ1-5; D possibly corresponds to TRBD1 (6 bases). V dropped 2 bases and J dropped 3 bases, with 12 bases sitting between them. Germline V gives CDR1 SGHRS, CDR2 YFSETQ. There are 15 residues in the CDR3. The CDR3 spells CASSLKGGFNQPQHF. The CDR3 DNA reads TGCGCCAGCAGCTTAAAAGGGGGTTTCAATCAGCCCCAGCATTTT.

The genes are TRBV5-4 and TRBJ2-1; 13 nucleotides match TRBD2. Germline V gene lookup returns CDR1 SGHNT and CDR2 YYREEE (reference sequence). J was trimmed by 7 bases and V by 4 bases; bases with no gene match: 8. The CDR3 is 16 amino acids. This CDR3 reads CASSPTSGGARNEQFF. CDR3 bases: TGTGCCAGCAGCCCCACTAGCGGGGGGGCGCGGAATGAGCAGTTCTTC.

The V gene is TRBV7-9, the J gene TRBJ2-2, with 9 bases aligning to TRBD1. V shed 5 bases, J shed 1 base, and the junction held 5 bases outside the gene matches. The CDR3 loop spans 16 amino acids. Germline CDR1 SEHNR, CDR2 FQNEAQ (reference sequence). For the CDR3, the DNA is TGTGCCAGCAGCCTCGGACAGGGGAGGAACACCGGGGAGCTGTTTTTT. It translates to CASSLGQGRNTGELFF. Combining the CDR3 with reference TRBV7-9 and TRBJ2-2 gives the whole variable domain DTGVSQNPRHKITKRGQNVTFRCDPISEHNRLYWYRQTLGQGPEFLTYFQNEAQLEKSRLLSDRFSAERPKGSFSTLEIQRTEQGDSAMYLCASSLGQGRNTGELFFGEGSRLTVL.

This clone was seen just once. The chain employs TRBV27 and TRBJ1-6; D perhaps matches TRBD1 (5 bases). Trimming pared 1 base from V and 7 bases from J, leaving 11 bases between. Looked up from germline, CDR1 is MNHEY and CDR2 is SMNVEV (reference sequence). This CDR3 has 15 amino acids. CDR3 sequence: CASSLWGGRNSPLHF. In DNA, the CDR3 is TGTGCCAGCAGTTTATGGGGGGGGAGGAATTCACCCCTCCACTTT.

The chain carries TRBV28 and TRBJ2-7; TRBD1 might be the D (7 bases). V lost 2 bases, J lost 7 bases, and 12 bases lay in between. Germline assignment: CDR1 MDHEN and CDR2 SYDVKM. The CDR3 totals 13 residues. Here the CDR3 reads CASSLGAGGEQYF. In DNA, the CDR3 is TGTGCCAGCAGTTTAGGGGCAGGGGGGGAGCAGTACTTC.

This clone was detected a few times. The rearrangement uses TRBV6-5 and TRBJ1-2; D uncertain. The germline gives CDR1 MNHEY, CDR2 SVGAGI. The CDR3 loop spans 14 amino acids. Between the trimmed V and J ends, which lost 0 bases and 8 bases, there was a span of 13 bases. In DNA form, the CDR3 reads TGTGCCAGCAGTTACTCGTCCGGACTATGGGGCTACACCTTC. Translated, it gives CASSYSSGLWGYTF.

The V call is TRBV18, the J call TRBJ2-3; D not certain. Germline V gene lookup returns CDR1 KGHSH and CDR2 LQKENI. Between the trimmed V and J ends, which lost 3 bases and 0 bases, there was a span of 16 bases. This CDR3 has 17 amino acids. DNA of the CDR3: TGTGCCAGCTCACCGACCGTCGCGGCAGAGAGCACAGATACGCAGTATTTT. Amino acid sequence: CASSPTVAAESTDTQYF.

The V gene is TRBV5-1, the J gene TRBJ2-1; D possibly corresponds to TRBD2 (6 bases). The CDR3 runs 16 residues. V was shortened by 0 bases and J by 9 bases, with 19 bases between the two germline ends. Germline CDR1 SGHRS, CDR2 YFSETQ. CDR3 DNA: TGCGCCAGCAGCTTGGGGCCCTTGGGGGGAGAGGGTGAGCAGTTCTTC. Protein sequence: CASSLGPLGGEGEQFF.

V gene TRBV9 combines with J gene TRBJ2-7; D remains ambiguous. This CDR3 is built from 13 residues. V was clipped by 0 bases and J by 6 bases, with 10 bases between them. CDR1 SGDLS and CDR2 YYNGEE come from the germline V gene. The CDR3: CASSVVSKSEQYF. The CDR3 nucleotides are TGTGCCAGCAGCGTAGTGTCAAAATCCGAGCAGTACTTC.

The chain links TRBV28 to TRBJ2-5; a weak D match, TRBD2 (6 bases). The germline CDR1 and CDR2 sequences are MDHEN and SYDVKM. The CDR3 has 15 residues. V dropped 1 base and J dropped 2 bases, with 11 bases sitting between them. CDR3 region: CASSLSAGRQETQYF. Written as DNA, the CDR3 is TGTGCCAGCAGTTTATCGGCAGGGAGGCAAGAGACCCAGTACTTC.

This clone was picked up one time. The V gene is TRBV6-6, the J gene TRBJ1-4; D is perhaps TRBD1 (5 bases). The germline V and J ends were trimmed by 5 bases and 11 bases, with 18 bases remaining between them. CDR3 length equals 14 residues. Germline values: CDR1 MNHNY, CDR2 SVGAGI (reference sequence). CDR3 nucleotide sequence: TGTGCCAGCAGTACCACAGGTTCCGCGGGGAAACTGTTTTTT. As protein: CASSTTGSAGKLFF.

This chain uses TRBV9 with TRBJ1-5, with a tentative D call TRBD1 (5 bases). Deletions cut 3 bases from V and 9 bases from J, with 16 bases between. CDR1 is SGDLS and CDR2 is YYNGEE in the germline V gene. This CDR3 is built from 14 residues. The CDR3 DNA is TGTGCCAGCAGCGGGGGGGGACCAACTGGGCCCCAGCATTTT. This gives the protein CASSGGGPTGPQHF.

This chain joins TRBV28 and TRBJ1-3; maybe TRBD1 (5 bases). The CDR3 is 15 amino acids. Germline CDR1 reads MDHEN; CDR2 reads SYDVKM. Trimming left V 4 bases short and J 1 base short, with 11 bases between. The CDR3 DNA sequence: TGTGCCAGCAGTTCCGGGACCGCGTCTGGAAACACCATATATTTT. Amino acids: CASSSGTASGNTIYF.

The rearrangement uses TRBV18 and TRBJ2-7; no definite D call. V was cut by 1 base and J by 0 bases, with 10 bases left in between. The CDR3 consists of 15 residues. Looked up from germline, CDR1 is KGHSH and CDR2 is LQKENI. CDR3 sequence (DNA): TGTGCCAGCTCACCACGGGCGGAGAGCTCCTACGAGCAGTACTTC. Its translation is CASSPRAESSYEQYF. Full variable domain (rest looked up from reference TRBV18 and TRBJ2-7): NAGVMQNPRHLVRRRGQEARLRCSPMKGHSHVYWYRQLPEEGLKFMVYLQKENIIDESGMPKERFSAEFPKEGPSILRIQQVVRGDSAAYFCASSPRAESSYEQYFGPGTRLTVT.

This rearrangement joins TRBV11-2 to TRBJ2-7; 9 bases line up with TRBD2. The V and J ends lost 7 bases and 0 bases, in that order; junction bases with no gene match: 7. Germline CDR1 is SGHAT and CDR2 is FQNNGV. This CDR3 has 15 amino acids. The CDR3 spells CASNFSGGNSYEQYF. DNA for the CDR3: TGTGCCAGCAACTTTAGCGGGGGAAACTCCTACGAGCAGTACTTC.